Given below is one T cell receptor beta chain in context. Its antigen remains unidentified. The CDR3 spans 16 residues. The germline V gene encodes CDR1 LNHDA and CDR2 SQIVND (reference sequence). V shed 4 bases and J 0 bases; nucleotides not matched to a gene: 4. The entry originates in a study of T cell responses to AZD1222 COVID-19 vaccine. Study background: Samples with a second dose at about 4 or about 12 weeks were pooled together.

Assay used: immunoSEQ multiplex PCR; TCRdb lists only in-frame clones, some missing. Seen here are 120,000 to 150,000 clones, 90% observed once, and the top ten hold 3.4%. Study results and caveats: Donors in the cohort were predominantly white British and more often female, and clonal diversity was possibly underestimated. Only a handful of individuals given AZD1222 were seropositive at baseline. Vaccine-related CD4 TCRs covered spike, predominating at 160-218 and 743-854.

The clonotype was recovered from an adult in good health. The sample was peripheral blood, taken on day 0 of AZD1222 vaccination. The gene calls are TRBV19 and TRBJ2-3; TRBD1 aligns across 10 bases. CDR3 loop: CASSTGDRGSTDTQYF. DNA for the CDR3: TGTGCCAGTAGTACAGGGGACAGGGGAAGCACAGATACGCAGTATTTT.